The clone carrying this T cell receptor beta chain registers medium-sized (0.01 to 0.1%) by frequency. Its antigen is undetermined. Multiplex touch-down PCR amplified TRB using TRB-A and TRB-B pools in one tube. TCRdb re-called the multiplex PCR reads and shows each CDR3 protein once, DNA omitted. The listing contains under 3,500 distinct CDR3 sequences. The CDR3 sequence is 13 residues long. Per the germline V gene, CDR1 is SQVTM and CDR2 is ANQGSEA. These data are taken from a study of T cell clusters in autoimmune cytopenias. Across the study: The median distinct TRB clonotype count was about 2,500 per sample, from a median approximately 53,000 reads. Study-level findings and limits: Compared with active autoimmune hepatitis patients, healthy donors showed approximately 2.7-fold more exclusive TRB clusters. Physiological T cell clusters of healthy donors were apparently absent in primary autoimmune cytopenia patients. The T cell clusters were defined only in silico, without experimental functional validation.

Each sample's input was 250 ng genomic DNA, 30,000 to 45,000 genome equivalents. What was sequenced was peripheral blood. This receptor was identified in a human donor with an autoimmune cytopenia or autoimmune hepatitis (not recorded which). This chain joins TRBV29-1 and TRBJ1-1; the TCRdb D gene call, TRBD1, has no DNA to confirm it. CDR3 residues: CSFWTGANTEAFF.